The rows below give T cell receptor beta chains drawn from one sample of a study of cytomegalovirus exposure and HLA in healthy donors. TCRdb's copy holds only in-frame clones and misses some; the assay was immunoSEQ multiplex PCR. The sample includes 150,000 to 200,000 clones, around 85% of them seen just once. The sample consisted of PBMCs. The receptors were sampled from a man aged 18-30 years in good health and CMV-seropositive. The CDR3 runs from the conserved cysteine through the conserved F or W. Fields, in order: J gene, D gene, clone size, V gene, CDR3 DNA, CDR3 protein. A D gene is named only where the DNA matches it firmly. Only some rows state a clone size, as once, few, many or a class for expanded clones.

TRBJ2-1 | TRBD2 | - | TRBV13 | TGTGCCAGCAGCTTAGGTACTAGCGGGGGTTACTCCTACAATGAGCAGTTCTTC | CASSLGTSGGYSYNEQFF
TRBJ2-2 | - | - | TRBV28 | TGTGCCAGCAGTTTTCACAGGGAGAACACCGGGGAGCTGTTTTTT | CASSFHRENTGELFF
TRBJ1-1 | - | - | TRBV19 | TGTGCCAGTAGTATCTCGGGGGGAGACACTGAAGCTTTCTTT | CASSISGGDTEAFF
TRBJ1-5 | - | - | TRBV7-8 | TGTGCCAGCAGCTTAGCTGAGAGGCAGCCCCAGCATTTT | CASSLAERQPQHF
TRBJ2-5 | - | - | TRBV28 | TGTGCCAGCAGTTTAAAGACTCCCACAGGGCTGGTACACCAAGAGACCCAGTACTTC | CASSLKTPTGLVHQETQYF
TRBJ1-2 | TRBD1 | few | TRBV5-4 | TGTGCCAGCAGCTCGGGACAGGGCGGCTACACCTTC | CASSSGQGGYTF
TRBJ1-2 | - | - | TRBV28 | TGTGCCAGCAGTTTAGAGGGAGGGGGCTATGGCTACACCTTC | CASSLEGGGYGYTF
TRBJ2-2 | - | - | TRBV28 | TGTGCCAGCAGTAGACAACAGGGTTACGCCGGGGAGCTGTTTTTT | CASSRQQGYAGELFF
TRBJ2-1 | TRBD2 | - | TRBV30 | TGTGCCTGGAGTGAAAGCGCTAGCGGGCATTACAATGAGCAGTTCTTC | CAWSESASGHYNEQFF
TRBJ2-1 | - | - | TRBV18 | TGTGCCAGCTCACCAGGCGGGTACAATGAGCAGTTCTTC | CASSPGGYNEQFF
TRBJ2-1 | TRBD2 | once | TRBV2 | TGTGCCAGCAGTGAAGGGACTAGCGGGTACGGGAGCTCCTACAATGAGCAGTTCTTC | CASSEGTSGYGSSYNEQFF
TRBJ2-7 | - | - | TRBV9 | TGTGCCAGCAGCGTAGGGCCGGGGGACGAGCAGTACTTC | CASSVGPGDEQYF
TRBJ2-7 | TRBD2 | - | TRBV10-3 | TGTGCCATCAGTGATACGGGAGGGAGGGCCGAGCAGTACTTC | CAISDTGGRAEQYF
TRBJ2-2 | - | - | TRBV6-1 | TGTGCCAGCAGTGAACTTCTGAACAGGGTGAACACCGGGGAGCTGTTTTTT | CASSELLNRVNTGELFF
TRBJ2-7 | - | - | TRBV28 | TGTGCCAGCAGTCCTGGGACTTCAACCTACGAGCAGTACTTC | CASSPGTSTYEQYF
TRBJ1-2 | TRBD1 | - | TRBV5-1 | TGCGCCAGCAGACTTGCAAACAGGGGGCGCATCTATGGCTACACCTTC | CASRLANRGRIYGYTF
TRBJ1-1 | - | few | TRBV7-3 | TGTGCCAGCAGCCTACAGGTGAACACTGAAGCTTTCTTT | CASSLQVNTEAFF
TRBJ2-1 | - | - | TRBV18 | TGTGCCAGCTCACCACGAAGCGGGCCAGGGGGTTACAATGAGCAGTTCTTC | CASSPRSGPGGYNEQFF
TRBJ2-7 | - | - | TRBV28 | TGTGCCAGCAGTTTATTGCAGATTCACGAGCAGTACTTC | CASSLLQIHEQYF
TRBJ2-4 | TRBD1 | - | TRBV5-4 | TGTGCCAGCAGCCCGGACAGGGGTGGCGAAAACATTCAGTACTTC | CASSPDRGGENIQYF
TRBJ2-7 | TRBD1 | - | TRBV11-3 | TGTGCCAGCAGCCCCGGGACAGCACAGTCCTACGAGCAGTACTTC | CASSPGTAQSYEQYF
TRBJ1-5 | - | few | TRBV28 | TGTGCCAGCCAAAGACAGGCACAGCCCCAGCATTTT | CASQRQAQPQHF
TRBJ1-2 | - | once | TRBV12-5 | TGTGCTAGTGGGACGGGGGGGCCGGGAGGCTACACCTTC | CASGTGGPGGYTF
TRBJ1-1 | TRBD1 | - | TRBV6-5 | TGTGCCAGCAGTTACAAAAGGGACAGAAGAGCTTTCTTT | CASSYKRDRRAFF
TRBJ1-5 | TRBD1 | - | TRBV7-3 | TGTGCCAGCAGTCCTGACAGGGACCAGCCCCAGCATTTT | CASSPDRDQPQHF
TRBJ2-7 | - | - | TRBV14 | TGTGCCAGCAGCCGAAGACACAGTTCTGTTTTGGGCGAGCAGTACTTC | CASSRRHSSVLGEQYF
TRBJ1-3 | TRBD1 | - | TRBV6-5 | TGTGCCAGCAGTTACTCGAAGGGACAGGGAGGAAACACCATATATTTT | CASSYSKGQGGNTIYF
TRBJ1-1 | - | - | TRBV2 | TGTGCCACCGACCTTGGGCGGGGAGCTTTCTTT | CATDLGRGAFF
TRBJ2-7 | TRBD1 | - | TRBV7-3 | TGTGCCAGCAGCTCCCAACAGGGGACCGAGCAGTACTTC | CASSSQQGTEQYF
TRBJ1-2 | TRBD1 | - | TRBV7-9 | TGTGCCAGCAGCTCTCCGGGACAGGGCGACTATGGCTACACCTTC | CASSSPGQGDYGYTF
TRBJ1-1 | - | few | TRBV7-9 | TGTGCCAGCAGTCATGTGGGGCTCACTGAAGCTTTCTTT | CASSHVGLTEAFF
TRBJ2-5 | TRBD2 | - | TRBV5-6 | TGTGCCAGCAGCTTGGTTGGGGGAGGGGAGACCCAGTACTTC | CASSLVGGGETQYF
TRBJ1-1 | - | - | TRBV9 | TGTGCCAGCAGCGCGGGGGGCGGGGGTGCGAACACTGAAGCTTTCTTT | CASSAGGGGANTEAFF
TRBJ1-1 | - | - | TRBV5-4 | TGTGCCAGCACCATCCAGGGGATGGACACTGAAGCTTTCTTT | CASTIQGMDTEAFF
TRBJ2-5 | TRBD1 | - | TRBV5-1 | TGCGCCAGCAGCTTGGTGGGACAGATACAAGAGACCCAGTACTTC | CASSLVGQIQETQYF
TRBJ2-3 | - | - | TRBV19 | TGTGCCAGTAGTGCCGCAAAGCGGGCGGGCACAGATACGCAGTATTTT | CASSAAKRAGTDTQYF
TRBJ1-1 | - | - | TRBV27 | TGTGCCAGCAGTTTCCACGGGAAAACTGAAGCTTTCTTT | CASSFHGKTEAFF
TRBJ1-1 | - | - | TRBV28 | TGTGCCAGCAGTTTAGAGAGAGGGCAGATCACTGAAGCTTTCTTT | CASSLERGQITEAFF
TRBJ1-1 | - | - | TRBV18 | TGTGCCAGCTCACCAGGGGGCAGTGGGAACACTGAAGCTTTCTTT | CASSPGGSGNTEAFF
TRBJ1-1 | - | - | TRBV28 | TGTGCCAGCAGTTTAGTGGGCTCTGAAGCTTTCTTT | CASSLVGSEAFF
TRBJ1-1 | TRBD1 | - | TRBV4-1 | TGCGCCAGCAGCCAAGAGGCCGGGACAGGGCGTGAAGCTTTCTTT | CASSQEAGTGREAFF
TRBJ2-7 | TRBD2 | - | TRBV5-1 | TGCGCCAGCAGCCCTGGGTGGCGGGAGGGTTTCGGGGGGGAGTACTTC | CASSPGWREGFGGEYF
TRBJ2-1 | - | - | TRBV7-3 | TGTGCCAGCAGCGTCTGGGATAGCGCTAATGAGCAGTTCTTC | CASSVWDSANEQFF
TRBJ2-2 | TRBD1 | - | TRBV5-4 | TGTGCCAGTTATTACAGGGGCTCCGGGGAGCTGTTTTTT | CASYYRGSGELFF
TRBJ2-7 | TRBD2 | - | TRBV2 | TGTGCCAGCAGGGCCGGGACTACCCCTTCCGAGCAGTACTTC | CASRAGTTPSEQYF
TRBJ2-7 | TRBD2 | - | TRBV25-1 | TGTGCCAGCAGTGAAGCTAGCGGGGGGGCTATCTACGAGCAGTACTTC | CASSEASGGAIYEQYF
TRBJ2-5 | TRBD2 | many | TRBV10-3 | TGTGCCATCAGTGGACAGCGGGGCCAAGAGACCCAGTACTTC | CAISGQRGQETQYF
TRBJ1-5 | TRBD1 | - | TRBV28 | TGTGCCAGCAGTTTACCCCGTTTGACAGGGTATGTGGAGCCCCAGCATTTT | CASSLPRLTGYVEPQHF
TRBJ2-3 | - | - | TRBV5-1 | TGCGCCAGCAGCGGGGGGACTTCAGATACGCAGTATTTT | CASSGGTSDTQYF
TRBJ2-3 | - | - | TRBV4-1 | TGCGCCAGCAGCCACACCCCGGAGTCAAAAGATACGCAGTATTTT | CASSHTPESKDTQYF
TRBJ1-2 | - | - | TRBV9 | TGTGCCAGCAGCCCCCGGGGGATCGAGGGCTACACCTTC | CASSPRGIEGYTF
TRBJ2-1 | TRBD2 | - | TRBV7-3 | TGTGCCAGCAGCACTAGCGGGGGCCTAAATGAGCAGTTCTTC | CASSTSGGLNEQFF
TRBJ1-4 | TRBD1 | - | TRBV6-5 | TGTGCCAGCAGTCCGACAGGGAATAATGAAAAACTGTTTTTT | CASSPTGNNEKLFF
TRBJ1-6 | - | - | TRBV7-6 | TGTGCCAGCAGCATCGGAGGCTCCTATAATTCACCCCTCCACTTT | CASSIGGSYNSPLHF
TRBJ2-3 | TRBD1 | - | TRBV6-4 | TGTGCCAGCAGGGAGAGGGACAGGGGCACAGATACGCAGTATTTT | CASRERDRGTDTQYF
TRBJ2-1 | - | - | TRBV7-9 | TGTGCCAGCAGCTCCGGGACTGACCCCTCCTACAATGAGCAGTTCTTC | CASSSGTDPSYNEQFF
TRBJ2-7 | - | - | TRBV4-2 | TGTGCCAGCAGCGAGACAGTGTCCTACGAGCAGTACTTC | CASSETVSYEQYF
TRBJ2-1 | TRBD2 | - | TRBV6-4 | TGTGCCAGCAGTGCCCAGCGGGAGGGCCTCGGTGAGCAGTTCTTC | CASSAQREGLGEQFF
TRBJ1-1 | - | few | TRBV14 | TGTGCCAGCAGCCAAGTGTCAGCCAGGGAAGCTTTCTTT | CASSQVSAREAFF